The clone carrying this T cell receptor (beta chain) was detected a few times. The antigen remains undetermined. The sample belongs to a study of radiotherapy plus CTLA-4 blockade in lung cancer. Study results and caveats: Blood saw expansion of tumor-derived TCR clones after radiotherapy plus ipilimumab.

Using immunoSEQ multiplex PCR, the repertoire was profiled, and TCRdb retains in-frame clones only, with some absent. Seen here are approximately 89,000 clones, around 76% observed once, and the top ten hold 4%. Treatment of patients with chemo-refractory metastatic non-small-cell lung cancer consisted of focal radiation plus CTLA-4 blockade with ipilimumab. Per germline, CDR1 SGHRS and CDR2 YFSETQ. This CDR3 contains 18 residues. Losses at the gene ends were 0 bases for V and 5 bases for J; bases not matched to a gene: 14. The sequence came from a human donor with non-small cell lung cancer who had a partial response to radiotherapy plus ipilimumab. Some clones in this sample may be carry-over from other donors' samples. Sequencing was performed on peripheral blood, taken from a patient treated with radiotherapy plus ipilimumab. The rearrangement uses TRBV5-1 and TRBJ2-5; TRBD2 matches 9 bases. The CDR3 region has the DNA TGCGCCAGCAGCTTGGAGCGAGGCCTAGCGGGGACGGGGGAGACCCAGTACTTC. Translated: CASSLERGLAGTGETQYF.